These 9 T cell receptor beta chains were sequenced from one sample in a study of blood T cell repertoires in COVID-19. Clones were sequenced by immunoSEQ multiplex PCR, and TCRdb holds only the in-frame ones, with some missing. The sample records a few hundred thousand clones, roughly 90% being singletons. The sequenced sample was peripheral blood. These receptors were obtained from a man aged 60 to 75 with acute or convalescent COVID-19.

The chain joins TRBV6-2 or TRBV6-3 to TRBJ1-5; tentative D call: TRBD1 (5 bases). Germline V gene data show CDR1 as MNHEY and CDR2 as SVGEGT. V was cut by 0 bases and J by 2 bases, with 17 bases left in between. The CDR3 covers 18 residues. CDR3 nucleotides: TGTGCCAGCAGTTACTCGATAGCGTCGGGGGGTGGCAATCAGCCCCAGCATTTT. This encodes CASSYSIASGGGNQPQHF.

The chain joins TRBV11-3 to TRBJ2-1; TRBD2 matches 11 bases. The trim removed 1 base at V and 8 bases at J, leaving 7 bases unmatched. CDR3 length: 16 residues. The germline V gene has CDR1 SGHNT and CDR2 YENEEA. Written as DNA, the CDR3 is TGTGCCAGCAGCTTAGCCCTAGCGGGAGGCAACCATGAGCAGTTCTTC. It specifies CASSLALAGGNHEQFF.

The CDR3 nucleotides read TGTGCCAGCAGCTTAGTGACAGGTAACCTGGGGCAGTACTTC. Its translation is CASSLVTGNLGQYF. The gene calls are TRBV11-2 and TRBJ2-7; TRBD1 is a possible D gene (6 bases). The CDR3 has 14 residues. Germline V lookup: CDR1 SGHAT, CDR2 FQNNGV. Trimming took 1 base from V and 9 from J, leaving 16 bases between them.

The J gene is TRBJ1-2, the V gene TRBV5-6, with D maybe TRBD1 (5 bases). This CDR3 is built from 14 residues. The V gene lost 4 bases and the J gene lost 4 bases, with 14 bases spanning the gap. Per germline, CDR1 SGHDT and CDR2 YYEEEE. The CDR3 nucleotides read TGTGCCAGCAGCCACCAAACAGGAGTCTATGGCTACACCTTC. It specifies CASSHQTGVYGYTF.

V is TRBV28 and J is TRBJ1-4; no clear D. This CDR3 has 16 residues. From germline, CDR1 is MDHEN and CDR2 SYDVKM. Trimming stripped 5 bases from V and 0 bases from J, with 13 bases between. CDR3: CASSRPGGSTNEKLFF. The CDR3 DNA reads as TGTGCCAGCAGTCGACCCGGCGGATCAACTAATGAAAAACTGTTTTTT.

The chain joins TRBV30 to TRBJ1-5; D is unclear. Per the germline V gene, CDR1 is GTSNPN and CDR2 is SVGIG (reference sequence). This CDR3 spans 12 amino acids. The V end was cut by 0 bases, the J end by 11 bases, with 11 bases between. The CDR3 reads CAWSVDSKTQHF. The CDR3 DNA reads as TGTGCCTGGAGTGTAGATAGTAAGACCCAGCATTTT.

This clone was observed a single time. The chain carries TRBV9 and TRBJ1-1, with a possible D match to TRBD1 (6 bases). The CDR3 consists of 14 residues. Germline loops: CDR1 SGDLS, CDR2 YYNGEE. Trimming stripped 0 bases from V and 1 base from J, with 7 bases between. CDR3 region: CASSVGTANTEAFF. The CDR3 DNA sequence: TGTGCCAGCAGCGTAGGGACAGCGAACACTGAAGCTTTCTTT.

V is TRBV29-1 and J is TRBJ2-3; 10 nucleotides match TRBD1. This CDR3 is 16 amino acids long. The J segment lost 3 bases and the V segment lost 4 bases, leaving 10 bases of the junction unmatched. Germline lookup yields CDR1 SQVTM and CDR2 ANQGSEA. CDR3 in amino acids: CSVVRYGQGVTDTQYF. The DNA of the CDR3 is TGCAGCGTTGTACGGTATGGACAGGGGGTGACAGATACGCAGTATTTT.

This rearrangement joins TRBV7-2 to TRBJ1-5; 7 nucleotides align to TRBD1. This CDR3 is 15 amino acids long. Germline CDR1 SGHTA, CDR2 FQGNSA. V lost 1 base to trimming and J lost 4 bases; unmatched junction nucleotides: 4. The DNA of the CDR3 is TGTGCCAGCAGCTTAGGTCAGGGGGAAAATCAGCCCCAGCATTTT. It specifies CASSLGQGENQPQHF.